The 23 T cell receptor beta chains listed next were all sequenced from one sample in a study of Ad26.COV2.S vaccination and SARS-CoV-2 variants. Treatment indicated: around 19 received Ad26.COV2.S at low or high dose, single or two shots; a few received placebo; per-sample allocation not given. The study sampled participants on day 63 after the first vaccine or placebo injection. Method: immunoSEQ multiplex PCR; TCRdb's copy keeps in-frame clones and lacks some. Here the sample spans about 240,000 clones, approximately 87% being singletons. The sample in question was peripheral blood, obtained in a trial of Ad26.COV2.S vaccine versus placebo. Receptor source: a person aged 18-60 years who received the Ad26.COV2.S COVID-19 vaccine or a placebo.

In this sample, this clone turned up once. V and J are TRBV7-3 and TRBJ2-1; 9 positions agree with TRBD2. This CDR3 is built from 15 residues. In germline, CDR1 is SGHTA, CDR2 FQGTGA. V lost 2 bases to trimming and J lost 9 bases; unmatched junction nucleotides: 8. CDR3 in amino acids: CASSLAGGPSSEQFF. DNA for the CDR3: TGTGCCAGCAGCTTAGCGGGGGGGCCCAGTAGTGAGCAGTTCTTC.

This clone was counted between two and nine times. The chain has TRBV25-1 and TRBJ2-6; D call uncertain. CDR1 and CDR2 from the germline V gene are MGHDK and SYGVNS. This CDR3 has 17 residues. Between the trimmed V and J ends, which lost 3 bases and 0 bases, there was a span of 12 bases. CDR3 in DNA: TGTGCCAGCAGTGATGAGCTTGGCCGCTCTGGGGCCAACGTCCTGACTTTC. It is translated as CASSDELGRSGANVLTF.

The chain recombines TRBV25-1 with TRBJ2-2; tentatively, D is TRBD1 or TRBD2 (5 bases each). The CDR3 consists of 16 residues. Germline V lookup: CDR1 MGHDK, CDR2 SYGVNS. The germline V and J ends were trimmed by 3 bases and 1 base, with 12 bases remaining between them. The CDR3 protein is CASSEYSGLNTGELFF. The CDR3 coding sequence is TGTGCCAGCAGTGAGTACTCGGGGCTGAACACCGGGGAGCTGTTTTTT.

This clone was picked up a small number of times. The chain combines TRBV10-1 with TRBJ2-7; D might be TRBD2 (6 bases). With 4 bases removed from V and 8 bases from J, the gap between germline ends came to 15 bases. The CDR3 has 13 amino acids. CDR1 is WNHNN and CDR2 is SYGVQD in the germline V gene (reference sequence). The CDR3 protein is CASSGLALNQQYF. The CDR3, as DNA: TGCGCCAGCAGTGGGCTAGCGCTAAACCAGCAGTACTTC.

The V call is TRBV19, the J call TRBJ1-1, with TRBD1 as a possible D gene (5 bases). The CDR3 loop spans 13 amino acids. With 3 bases removed from V and 1 base from J, the gap between germline ends came to 6 bases. Germline CDR1 reads LNHDA; CDR2 reads SQIVND (reference sequence). CDR3 residues: CASSMGPNTEAFF. The CDR3 region has the DNA TGTGCCAGTAGTATGGGGCCGAACACTGAAGCTTTCTTT.

The chain combines TRBV4-3 with TRBJ2-3; D may be TRBD1 (5 bases). The CDR3 is made up of 15 amino acids. Looked up from germline, CDR1 is LGHNA and CDR2 is YSLEER. The V gene lost 0 bases and the J gene lost 10 bases, with 17 bases spanning the gap. This CDR3 is CASSQDFQATVAQYF. DNA for the CDR3: TGCGCCAGCAGCCAAGATTTTCAGGCGACAGTTGCGCAGTATTTT.

CDR3: CASSLWADYGYTF. In nucleotides, the CDR3 is TGTGCCAGCAGCTTATGGGCAGATTATGGCTACACCTTC. The gene calls are TRBV7-9 and TRBJ1-2; D remains ambiguous. V was trimmed by 2 bases and J by 5 bases, leaving 9 bases between them. The CDR3 length is 13 residues. Looked up from germline, CDR1 is SEHNR and CDR2 is FQNEAQ (reference sequence).

The rearrangement uses TRBV19 and TRBJ2-6; maybe TRBD2 (6 bases). The length of the CDR3 is 17 residues. Trimming left V 2 bases short and J 0 bases short, with 11 bases between. Germline V CDR1 and CDR2: LNHDA, SQIVND (reference sequence). This chain's CDR3 is CASSIILATSGANVLTF. The CDR3 DNA sequence: TGTGCCAGTAGTATAATACTAGCAACCTCTGGGGCCAACGTCCTGACTTTC.

This chain uses TRBV27 with TRBJ1-5; D remains unclear. This CDR3 spans 13 amino acids. Per germline, CDR1 MNHEY and CDR2 SMNVEV (reference sequence). Trimming pared 2 bases from V and 6 bases from J, leaving 8 bases between. The CDR3 protein is CASSLIRSQPQHF. The CDR3 DNA sequence: TGTGCCAGCAGTTTAATTAGGAGTCAGCCCCAGCATTTT.

V and J are TRBV5-1 and TRBJ2-3, with 8 bases that match TRBD1. V was pared by 6 bases and J by 0 bases, with 3 bases of the junction left unmatched. CDR3 length: 14 amino acids. Germline V gene sequence: CDR1 SGHRS, CDR2 YFSETQ. CDR3 DNA sequence: TGCGCCAGCAAGACAGGGGTCAGCACAGATACGCAGTATTTT. Translation: CASKTGVSTDTQYF.

This chain joins TRBV28 and TRBJ2-7, with TRBD2 matching over 12 bases. Trimming removed 5 bases from V and 0 bases from J; junction bases left unmatched: 2. CDR3 length: 15 residues. CDR1 and CDR2 (germline): MDHEN, SYDVKM. Here the CDR3 reads CASSVTSGSSYEQYF. CDR3 nucleotides: TGTGCCAGCAGTGTGACTAGCGGGAGCTCCTACGAGCAGTACTTC. The full variable domain, with the rest looked up from reference TRBV28 and TRBJ2-7, is DVKVTQSSRYLVKRTGEKVFLECVQDMDHENMFWYRQDPGLGLRLIYFSYDVKMKEKGDIPEGYSVSREKKERFSLILESASTNQTSMYLCASSVTSGSSYEQYFGPGTRLTVT.

The V call is TRBV20-1, the J call TRBJ2-1; D is unclear. CDR3 size: 13 residues. CDR1 DFQATT and CDR2 SNEGSKA come from the germline V gene (reference sequence). The V and J ends lost 5 bases and 8 bases respectively, with 16 bases between them. CDR3 DNA sequence: TGCAGTGCTGGTGGACCCGGCCGCTATGAGCAGTTCTTC. Residues: CSAGGPGRYEQFF.

The table lists this clone with a count of one. The V call is TRBV28, the J call TRBJ1-1; tentative D call: TRBD1 (6 bases). The CDR3 runs 16 residues. Between the trimmed V and J ends, which lost 6 bases and 4 bases, there was a span of 21 bases. Germline V gene data show CDR1 as MDHEN and CDR2 as SYDVKM. The CDR3 here is CASSLPRMGAVTEAFF. DNA of the CDR3: TGTGCCAGCAGCCTCCCCCGGATGGGGGCGGTCACTGAAGCTTTCTTT.

The V call is TRBV18, the J call TRBJ2-2; D is perhaps TRBD1 or TRBD2 (5 bases each). Per germline, CDR1 KGHSH and CDR2 LQKENI. The CDR3 spans 18 residues. V was cut by 5 bases and J by 3 bases, with 22 bases left in between. CDR3 DNA sequence: TGTGCCAGCTCAGATCCCGGGACGGATACTATTGACACCGGGGAGCTGTTTTTT. Translation: CASSDPGTDTIDTGELFF.

This clone was observed a handful of times. V usage is TRBV4-2 and J usage is TRBJ2-1, with TRBD2 matching 8 bases. In germline, CDR1 is LGHNA, CDR2 YNFKEQ. The ends lost 2 bases at V and 3 bases at J; junction bases unmatched: 12. The CDR3 loop spans 18 amino acids. CDR3 amino acids: CASSQLKAGASNYNEQFF. Written as DNA, the CDR3 is TGTGCCAGCAGCCAACTTAAAGCGGGAGCTTCCAACTACAATGAGCAGTTCTTC.

In its sample, this clone is medium-sized. CDR3 DNA sequence: TGTGCCAGCAGTTCGTTGGACTCCAATCAGCCCCAGCATTTT. Translated: CASSSLDSNQPQHF. V gene TRBV6-5 combines with J gene TRBJ1-5; no definite D call. This CDR3 contains 14 residues. Looked up from germline, CDR1 is MNHEY and CDR2 is SVGAGI. V was pared by 4 bases and J by 3 bases, with 10 bases between.

The rearrangement joins TRBV6-4 to TRBJ2-1; TRBD2 agrees at 7 bases. Germline V gives CDR1 MRHNA, CDR2 SNTAGT. J was trimmed by 9 bases and V by 4 bases; bases with no gene match: 12. The CDR3 loop spans 15 amino acids. The CDR3 region has the DNA TGTGCCAGCAGTGTGGAAGGAGCGGGGTTCGGTGAGCAGTTCTTC. Translated, it gives CASSVEGAGFGEQFF.

The chain combines TRBV6-2 or TRBV6-3 with TRBJ1-5; D is uncertain. The V and J ends lost 5 bases and 7 bases respectively, with 12 bases between them. Germline V lookup: CDR1 MNHEY, CDR2 SVGEGT. The CDR3 covers 13 residues. CDR3 sequence: CASSRPERQPQHF. CDR3 in DNA: TGTGCCAGCAGTCGACCTGAGAGACAGCCCCAGCATTTT.

The chain uses TRBV10-3 and TRBJ2-5; D possibly corresponds to TRBD2 (6 bases). Germline-derived CDR1 and CDR2 are ENHRY and SYGVKD. This CDR3 has 15 amino acids. V lost 0 bases to trimming and J lost 2 bases, with 10 bases between them. The CDR3 DNA is TGTGCCATCAGTGAGTCGCGGGGATTTCAAGAGACCCAGTACTTC. This gives the protein CAISESRGFQETQYF.

The chain has TRBV5-1 and TRBJ2-3; 7 bases fit TRBD1. With V trimmed by 1 base and J by 1 base, 3 bases remained unmatched. Germline CDR1 is SGHRS and CDR2 is YFSETQ. This CDR3 is 15 amino acids long. CDR3 bases: TGCGCCAGCAGCTTGAGAGACAGGGGCACAGATACGCAGTATTTT. Its protein is CASSLRDRGTDTQYF.

The chain has TRBV5-1 and TRBJ2-7; D might be TRBD1 or TRBD2, each matching 6 bases. This CDR3 has 16 residues. The V gene lost 0 bases and the J gene lost 6 bases, with 19 bases spanning the gap. Germline V CDR1 and CDR2: SGHRS, YFSETQ. DNA of the CDR3: TGCGCCAGCAGCTTGGCCATCGGTCAAGGGGGGCGCGAGCAGTACTTC. As protein: CASSLAIGQGGREQYF.

The chain joins TRBV11-3 to TRBJ1-1; 9 positions agree with TRBD1. Germline loops: CDR1 SGHNT, CDR2 YENEEA. Trimming took 6 bases from V and 5 from J; bases not matched to a gene: 7. This CDR3 has 14 amino acids. The CDR3: CASSLQGAETEAFF. As DNA, the CDR3 is TGTGCCAGCAGTTTACAGGGGGCAGAGACTGAAGCTTTCTTT.

This chain links TRBV5-1 with TRBJ2-5; tentative D call: TRBD1 (6 bases). This CDR3 has 15 amino acids. Germline V lookup: CDR1 SGHRS, CDR2 YFSETQ. V lost 2 bases and J lost 0, with 11 bases in between. The CDR3 region is CASSFETGYQETQYF. The CDR3 DNA sequence: TGCGCCAGCAGCTTTGAGACAGGCTACCAAGAGACCCAGTACTTC.